The rows below give T cell receptor beta chains drawn from one sample of a study of CD8+ T cells in alopecia areata. The table came from immunoSEQ multiplex PCR; TCRdb's copy has only in-frame clones and leaves some out. Of more than 150,000 clones in the sample, approximately 60% are singletons; the top ten hold roughly 3.3%. The sequencing here drew on CD4+ T cells sorted from blood, taken at week 4, from a patient treated with tofacitinib. The receptors were gathered from a human donor with alopecia areata. CDR3s include the opening cysteine and the closing phenylalanine or tryptophan. A D gene is named only where the DNA matches it firmly. Rows give clone size only sometimes, using once, few, many, or a class for an expanded clone.

>.|TRBV29-1|TRBJ1-1|.
TGCAGCGTTGGGGTTTTTCCCACTGAAGCTTTCTTT
CSVGVFPTEAFF
>.|TRBV15|TRBJ2-7|.
TGTGCCACCAGCAGAGTGATGGAGGGTGGCTACGAGCAGTACTTC
CATSRVMEGGYEQYF
>many|TRBV2|TRBJ1-6|.
TGTGCCAGCAGTGGGATCAGTTCAAATTCACCCCTCCACTTT
CASSGISSNSPLHF
>few|TRBV30|TRBJ1-6|.
TGTGCCTGGAGTCGGCAGGGCAATTCACCCCTCCACTTT
CAWSRQGNSPLHF
>.|TRBV25-1|TRBJ2-5|TRBD1
TGTGCCAGCGGGGAGGGGACAGGGCCCGGAGAGACCCAGTACTTC
CASGEGTGPGETQYF
>.|TRBV27|TRBJ1-5|TRBD1
TGTGCCAGCAGTTCTCAGGGGGGCGGTCAGCCCCAGCATTTT
CASSSQGGGQPQHF
>.|TRBV5-4|TRBJ2-1|.
TGTGCCAGCAGCTTTGAGTCGATGGTGAGTGGACGCGAGCAGTTCTTC
CASSFESMVSGREQFF
>few|TRBV6-1|TRBJ2-3|TRBD1
TGTGCCAGCACCCGCAGGGGGCGCGGGACAGATACGCAGTATTTT
CASTRRGRGTDTQYF
>.|TRBV5-1|TRBJ1-1|.
TGCGCCAGCAGCCCGGCCACGGGGGCCACTGAAGCTTTCTTT
CASSPATGATEAFF
>.|TRBV18|TRBJ2-7|TRBD1
TGTGCCAGCTCATCTGACAGGGTGGAGTCCTACGAGCAGTACTTC
CASSSDRVESYEQYF
>.|TRBV7-9|TRBJ2-5|.
TGTGCCAGCAGACCGAAACCGCAAAACCAAGAGACCCAGTACTTC
CASRPKPQNQETQYF
>.|TRBV29-1|TRBJ1-2|.
TGCAGCGGGGGGGATGCTCATGGCTACACCTTC
CSGGDAHGYTF
>once|TRBV4-3|TRBJ2-3|.
TGCGCCAGCAGCCAAAGAACAGATACGCAGTATTTT
CASSQRTDTQYF
>.|TRBV10-3|TRBJ2-1|TRBD2
TGTGCCATCGGGGGGGAGGGCACCTACAATGAGCAGTTCTTC
CAIGGEGTYNEQFF
>few|TRBV4-2|TRBJ2-5|.
TGTGCCAGCAGCCTGACCCCTGGCAGGGGCCAAGAGACCCAGTACTTC
CASSLTPGRGQETQYF
>.|TRBV7-6|TRBJ1-6|.
TGTGCCAGCAGCTTAGACCCCATGGTTTTCGGTTCACCCCTCCACTTT
CASSLDPMVFGSPLHF
>.|TRBV30|TRBJ1-4|.
TGTGCCTGGAGACGGGGGGCAGCTAATGAAAAACTGTTTTTT
CAWRRGAANEKLFF
>few|TRBV29-1|TRBJ2-1|TRBD1
TGCAGCACTGACAGGGGACAGGGCTCCTACAATGAGCAGTTCTTC
CSTDRGQGSYNEQFF
>.|TRBV15|TRBJ2-7|.
TGTGCCACCAGCAGAGGGGGGACAAAGGGTTCCCTGGAGCAGTACTTC
CATSRGGTKGSLEQYF
>.|TRBV30|TRBJ2-7|TRBD2
TGTGCCTGGACAGGGAGGGACTACGAGCAGTACTTC
CAWTGRDYEQYF
>.|TRBV5-1|TRBJ1-1|.
TGCGCCAGCAGTCCCGACCCGGGCACTGAAGCTTTCTTT
CASSPDPGTEAFF
>.|TRBV29-1|TRBJ2-7|TRBD1
TGCAGTGTGGGACAGGTCAGCTCCTACGAGCAGTACTTC
CSVGQVSSYEQYF
>.|TRBV29-1|TRBJ2-3|TRBD2
TGCAGCGTCCAAACTAGCGGGGGGTTCACAGATACGCAGTATTTT
CSVQTSGGFTDTQYF
>.|TRBV29-1|TRBJ1-1|.
TGCAGCGTTGAAGAGGATGAAGCTTTCTTT
CSVEEDEAFF
>few|TRBV29-1|TRBJ1-4|.
TGCAGCGTGGGGGGGGCCCAGATTAATGAAAAACTGTTTTTT
CSVGGAQINEKLFF
>.|TRBV6-5|TRBJ2-1|TRBD1
TGTGCCAGCAGTTCAGGACAGGCGGACTTCTTC
CASSSGQADFF
>.|TRBV30|TRBJ2-4|.
TGTGCCTGGGTGCACAGGGACCTAGCCAAAAACATTCAGTACTTC
CAWVHRDLAKNIQYF
>.|TRBV30|TRBJ2-7|.
TGTGCCTGGAAGCGAGGGCCGTACGAGCAGTACTTC
CAWKRGPYEQYF
>few|TRBV30|TRBJ1-1|.
TGTGCCTGGAGTGTACGGGGGAACACTGAAGCTTTCTTT
CAWSVRGNTEAFF
>once|TRBV30|TRBJ1-5|TRBD1
TGTGCCTGGAGAGGACAGGGGAGTTATAGCAATCAGCCCCAGCATTTT
CAWRGQGSYSNQPQHF
>.|TRBV30|TRBJ2-5|.
TGTGCCTGGACCCGCCAGTGGGCCGGGGAGACCCAGTACTTC
CAWTRQWAGETQYF
>few|TRBV4-1|TRBJ1-6|.
TGCGCCAGCAGCCAAGTTTTCCCATTGGCAGGGGAGCCCCTCCACTTT
CASSQVFPLAGEPLHF
>.|TRBV5-1|TRBJ2-7|.
TGCGCCAGCAGCTTGGCACGGAGCACGGACGAGCAGTACTTC
CASSLARSTDEQYF
>.|TRBV30|TRBJ1-2|.
TGTGCCTGGATCGCTACTAACTATGGCTACACCTTC
CAWIATNYGYTF
>.|TRBV6-6|TRBJ1-2|.
TGTGCCAGCAGTTCCCCGGGGCCCACAAAGGATGGCTACACCTTC
CASSSPGPTKDGYTF
>.|TRBV5-6|TRBJ2-3|.
TGTGCCACCTTCCCGTTCGGGGCGGATACGCAGTATTTT
CATFPFGADTQYF
>.|TRBV18|TRBJ2-7|.
TGTGCCAGCTCACCAGAAACAGATTACTACGAGCAGTACTTC
CASSPETDYYEQYF
>.|TRBV29-1|TRBJ2-7|.
TGCAGCGTTGAGACCTCGACAGGAGCAGATTACGAGCAGTACTTC
CSVETSTGADYEQYF
>.|TRBV2|TRBJ2-4|TRBD1
TGTGCCAGCACCCCACAGGGGGGAGAAAACATTCAGTACTTC
CASTPQGGENIQYF
>few|TRBV4-2|TRBJ1-3|.
TGTGCCAGCAGCCAAGATCTTACGGGGACTAGGAGTGGCACCATATATTTT
CASSQDLTGTRSGTIYF
>.|TRBV5-1|TRBJ1-2|TRBD1
TGCGCCAGCAGCTTGGATGGACAGGGGGCCTATGGCTACACCTTC
CASSLDGQGAYGYTF